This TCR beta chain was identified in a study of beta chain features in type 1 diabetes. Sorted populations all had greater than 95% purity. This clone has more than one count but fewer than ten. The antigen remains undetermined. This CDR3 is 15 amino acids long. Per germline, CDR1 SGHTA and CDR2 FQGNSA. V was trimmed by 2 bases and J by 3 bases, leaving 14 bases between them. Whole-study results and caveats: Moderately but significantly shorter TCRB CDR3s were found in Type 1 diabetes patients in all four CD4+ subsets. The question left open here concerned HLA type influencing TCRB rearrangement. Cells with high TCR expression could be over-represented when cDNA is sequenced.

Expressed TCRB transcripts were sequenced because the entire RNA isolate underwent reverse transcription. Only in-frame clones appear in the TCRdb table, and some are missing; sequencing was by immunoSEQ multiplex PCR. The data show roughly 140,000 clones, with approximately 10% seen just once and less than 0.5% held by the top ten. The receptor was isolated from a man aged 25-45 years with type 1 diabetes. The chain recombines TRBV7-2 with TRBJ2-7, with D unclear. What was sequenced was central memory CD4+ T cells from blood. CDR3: CASSLLSARYYEQYF. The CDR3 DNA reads TGTGCCAGCAGCTTATTAAGTGCGCGGTACTACGAGCAGTACTTC.